These 30 T cell receptor beta chains originate from one sample sequenced in a study of T cell clonality in common variable immunodeficiency. Clones were read by immunoSEQ multiplex PCR, and TCRdb kept only the in-frame ones, dropping some. The sample presents around 81,000 clones, none singletons. Sequences were obtained from peripheral blood mononuclear cells. The receptors come from a person aged 18 to 75 in good health.

This clone was seen a few times. Partial CDR3 DNA: TGTGCCAGCAGCGAGACTTTGAGCTCCTACAATGAG. As protein: CASSETLSSYNE. The complete CDR3 sequence is CASSETLSSYNEQFF. J is TRBJ2-1 and V is TRBV2; D unresolved. The read ends 3 residues before the CDR3 terminus; that terminus is restored from the germline J gene. The CDR3 is 15 amino acids. Germline V gives CDR1 SNHLY, CDR2 FYNNEI. V was shortened by 6 bases and J by 0 bases, with 12 bases between the two germline ends.

This clone was counted many times. Read data end 3 residues before the CDR3 end; the end is taken from the germline J gene. The rearrangement links TRBV11-2 to TRBJ2-1, with TRBD2 matching 7 bases. The CDR3 length is 14 residues. Trimming removed 3 bases from V and 7 bases from J; junction bases left unmatched: 6. The germline V gene has CDR1 SGHAT and CDR2 FQNNGV. The CDR3 is CASSLGGRGNEQFF. The covered CDR3 bases are TGTGCCAGCAGCTTGGGGGGGAGAGGGAATGAG.

This clone was picked up many times. From the germline J gene comes the end of the CDR3, since the read stops 3 residues before it. The V and J genes are TRBV29-1 and TRBJ1-1; unclear D gene. The CDR3 runs 12 residues. The V end was cut by 3 bases, the J end by 4 bases, with 9 bases between. The V gene's germline CDR1 is SQVTM and CDR2 ANQGSEA. The chain's CDR3 is CSVDESGTEAFF. The sequenced part of the CDR3 DNA is TGCAGCGTTGATGAGTCAGGCACTGAA. The full variable domain, completed using reference TRBV29-1 and TRBJ1-1, is SAVISQKPSRDICQRGTSLTIQCQVDSQVTMMFWYRQQPGQSLTLIATANQGSEATYESGFVIDKFPISRPNLTFSTLTVSNMSPEDSSIYLCSVDESGTEAFFGQGTRLTVV.

There are many counts of this clone. The sequenced fragment ends 3 residues before the CDR3 boundary, so the rest is inferred from the germline J gene. The chain carries TRBV7-9 and TRBJ1-2; 7 bases map to TRBD1. CDR3 length equals 13 residues. The junction had 2 bases not matched to a gene; V was cut back by 4 bases and J by 3 bases. The germline V gene has CDR1 SEHNR and CDR2 FQNEAQ (reference sequence). The CDR3 reads CASSSTGYYGYTF. Partial CDR3 DNA: TGTGCCAGCAGCTCGACAGGGTACTATGGC.

This clone has more than one count but fewer than ten. Sequencing ends 3 residues short of the CDR3 end; the germline J gene provides the rest. The rearrangement links TRBV6-1 to TRBJ2-3; 13 positions agree with TRBD2. Trimming removed 2 bases from V and 4 bases from J; junction bases left unmatched: 12. The CDR3 is made up of 19 amino acids. CDR1 and CDR2 from the germline V gene are MNHNS and SASEGT. CDR3 DNA (partial): TGTGCCAGCAGTGAACATTTAACGCGGACTAGCGGGAGCGCAGATACG. It codes for CASSEHLTRTSGSADT. The entire CDR3 reads CASSEHLTRTSGSADTQYF.

This clone was seen a few times. Sequencing ends 3 residues short of the CDR3 end; the germline J gene provides the rest. The J gene is TRBJ2-5, the V gene TRBV2, with D possibly being TRBD2 (6 bases). CDR3 length: 15 amino acids. Germline V gene sequence: CDR1 SNHLY, CDR2 FYNNEI. The germline V and J ends were trimmed by 5 bases and 7 bases, with 20 bases remaining between them. Partial CDR3 DNA: TGTGCCAGCAGTACGGGGGAGGCCTTGGGGGTGACC. This encodes CASSTGEALGVT. In full, the CDR3 reads CASSTGEALGVTQYF.

This clone has ten or more counts. Read coverage stops 3 residues before the CDR3 terminus; the germline J gene supplies the remainder. V and J are TRBV29-1 and TRBJ1-2, with D maybe TRBD1 (5 bases). From germline, CDR1 is SQVTM and CDR2 ANQGSEA. The V end was cut by 7 bases, the J end by 2 bases, with 17 bases between. The CDR3 covers 14 residues. The CDR3 sequence is CSGDRARENYGYTF. The sequenced part of the CDR3 DNA is TGCAGCGGCGATCGGGCCAGGGAGAACTATGGC. Combining the CDR3 with reference TRBV29-1 and TRBJ1-2 gives the whole variable domain SAVISQKPSRDICQRGTSLTIQCQVDSQVTMMFWYRQQPGQSLTLIATANQGSEATYESGFVIDKFPISRPNLTFSTLTVSNMSPEDSSIYLCSGDRARENYGYTFGSGTRLTVV.

This clone was detected ten times or more. The CDR3 is cut off 3 residues early in the read; its end comes from the germline J gene. The gene calls are TRBV20-1 and TRBJ2-7; TRBD1 matches 9 bases. Trimming took 5 bases from V and 2 from J; bases not matched to a gene: 7. Germline V gene data show CDR1 as DFQATT and CDR2 as SNEGSKA (reference sequence). The CDR3 is 14 amino acids. The CDR3 sequence is CSAADRGKPYEQYF. Partial CDR3 DNA: TGCAGTGCTGCCGACAGGGGGAAACCCTACGAG.

There are many counts of this clone. The CDR3 goes on 3 residues after the read ends, and that part is filled in from the germline J gene. This chain joins TRBV19 and TRBJ2-7; the match to TRBD2 covers 7 bases. CDR1 is LNHDA and CDR2 is SQIVND in the germline V gene (reference sequence). The trim removed 6 bases at V and 0 bases at J, leaving 5 bases unmatched. There are 14 residues in the CDR3. CDR3 DNA, as far as it was read: TGTGCCAGTAGATCCTCTAGCGGCTCCTACGAG. It encodes CASRSSSGSYE. The full CDR3 sequence reads CASRSSSGSYEQYF. Filled out from reference TRBV19 and TRBJ2-7, the complete variable domain reads DGGITQSPKYLFRKEGQNVTLSCEQNLNHDAMYWYRQDPGQGLRLIYYSQIVNDFQKGDIAEGYSVSREKKESFPLTVTSAQKNPTAFYLCASRSSSGSYEQYFGPGTRLTVT.

This clone was found many times. The read comes to an end 3 residues before the CDR3 does, leaving the germline J gene to fill in the end. The genes are TRBV20-1 and TRBJ2-7; maybe TRBD2 (5 bases). V lost 0 bases and J lost 0, with 6 bases in between. Germline V gene data show CDR1 as DFQATT and CDR2 as SNEGSKA (reference sequence). The CDR3 totals 13 residues. CDR3 region: CSARERVSYEQYF. CDR3 bases read: TGCAGTGCTAGAGAGAGGGTCTCCTACGAG.

This clone was detected ten times or more. The read is 3 residues too short to cover the CDR3 end, so that end is filled in from the germline J gene. This chain joins TRBV11-2 and TRBJ2-3, with 7 bases that match TRBD1. The germline V gene encodes CDR1 SGHAT and CDR2 FQNNGV. The CDR3 extends over 14 amino acids. With 1 base clipped from V and 5 bases from J, the junction kept 3 bases outside the gene matches. The CDR3 spells CASSLGGGRDTQYF. Incomplete CDR3 DNA: TGTGCCAGCAGCTTAGGAGGGGGCAGAGATACG.

This clone was picked up many times. The junction departs from germline at one end; a sequencing error may be responsible. The read is 3 residues too short to cover the CDR3 end, so that end is filled in from the germline J gene. The chain joins TRBV4-2 to TRBJ2-7, with 8 bases identical to TRBD2. CDR3 length equals 14 residues. The V gene's germline CDR1 is LGHNA and CDR2 YNFKEQ. CDR3 in amino acids: CASSQYSGTYEQYF. CDR3 DNA (partial): TGCGCCAGCAGCCAATATAGCGGGACCTACGAG.

The table lists this clone with many counts. The DNA ends 3 residues before the CDR3 does, and the rest of the CDR3 is filled in from the germline J gene. The chain links TRBV2 to TRBJ2-7; 8 bases are shared with TRBD2. CDR3 size: 16 residues. Germline V gene lookup returns CDR1 SNHLY and CDR2 FYNNEI. After removal of 3 bases from V and 0 bases from J, the junction contained 7 bases not matched to a gene. This chain's CDR3 is CASSDRGGILSYEQYF. The covered CDR3 bases are TGTGCCAGCAGTGACCGGGGGGGAATACTCTCCTACGAG. The whole variable domain, filled in from reference TRBV2 and TRBJ2-7, reads EPEVTQTPSHQVTQMGQEVILRCVPISNHLYFYWYRQILGQKVEFLVSFYNNEISEKSEIFDDQFSVERPDGSNFTLKIRSTKLEDSAMYFCASSDRGGILSYEQYFGPGTRLTVT.

In its sample, this clone was seen many times. CDR3 region: CASSSRGLETQYF. CDR3 DNA, as far as it was read: TGTGCCAGCAGTTCCAGGGGGTTGGAGACC. The V call is TRBV28, the J call TRBJ2-5; 7 bases map to TRBD1. The read finishes 3 residues shy of the CDR3 end, and the germline J gene is used to complete it. The V segment lost 4 bases and the J segment 5 bases; nucleotides outside the gene matches: 4. Germline V lookup: CDR1 MDHEN, CDR2 SYDVKM. This CDR3 is built from 13 residues.

This clone came up many times. The read gets to within 3 residues of the CDR3 end, and the germline J gene fills in the rest. This sequence joins TRBV6-2 or TRBV6-3 and TRBJ2-7, with a tentative D call TRBD1 (5 bases). The CDR3 runs to 13 residues. The V gene lost 6 bases and the J gene lost 4 bases, with 13 bases spanning the gap. Looked up from germline, CDR1 is MNHEY and CDR2 is SVGEGT. The part of the CDR3 DNA that was read is TGTGCCAGCAGCCGACAGATCCAGTACGAG. Translated: CASSRQIQYE. The CDR3 in full is CASSRQIQYEQYF.

There are many counts of this clone. Sequencing ends 3 residues short of the CDR3 end; the germline J gene provides the rest. The J gene is TRBJ2-7, the V gene TRBV29-1, with D maybe TRBD1 (6 bases). Germline-derived CDR1 and CDR2 are SQVTM and ANQGSEA. V was trimmed by 7 bases and J by 0 bases, leaving 19 bases between them. The CDR3 spans 15 residues. The sequenced part of the CDR3 DNA is TGCAGCGCCCCCCATCGGGACACACACTCCTACGAG. Amino acids: CSAPHRDTHSYE. The full CDR3 is CSAPHRDTHSYEQYF.

In this sample, this clone turned up many times. The CDR3 goes on 3 residues after the read ends, and that part is filled in from the germline J gene. This chain connects TRBV20-1 to TRBJ2-7, with 7 bases lining up with TRBD1. The germline V gene encodes CDR1 DFQATT and CDR2 SNEGSKA (reference sequence). J was trimmed by 0 bases and V by 3 bases; bases with no gene match: 5. This CDR3 region has 14 residues. The sequenced part of the CDR3 DNA is TGCAGTGCTAGGACAGGGCACAGCTCCTACGAG. This sequence encodes CSARTGHSSYE. The full CDR3 is CSARTGHSSYEQYF.

Many counts were recorded for this clone. The read finishes 3 residues shy of the CDR3 end, and the germline J gene is used to complete it. V gene TRBV4-1 combines with J gene TRBJ2-1; D may be TRBD1 (6 bases). The ends were cut back, 2 bases at V and 8 bases at J, with 19 bases in the middle. This CDR3 is built from 16 residues. Germline lookup yields CDR1 MGHRA and CDR2 YSYEKL. This chain's CDR3 is CASSQPFSTGRHEQFF. The sequenced part of the CDR3 DNA is TGCGCCAGCAGCCAACCCTTTTCGACAGGCCGGCATGAG.

This clone has a count of ten or more. The read ends 3 residues before the CDR3 terminus; that terminus is restored from the germline J gene. The chain is built from TRBV20-1 and TRBJ1-5; 8 bases align to TRBD1. Germline V gives CDR1 DFQATT, CDR2 SNEGSKA (reference sequence). This CDR3 spans 15 amino acids. The V and J ends lost 0 bases and 7 bases, in that order; junction bases with no gene match: 8. Partial CDR3 DNA: TGCAGTGCTAGAGATCGGACAGGGTTGCGGCAGCCC. Its protein product is CSARDRTGLRQP. The full CDR3 sequence reads CSARDRTGLRQPQHF.

This clone has a count of ten or more. The CDR3 is cut off 3 residues early in the read; its end comes from the germline J gene. J is TRBJ2-4 and V is TRBV11-3; TRBD1 is a possible D gene (5 bases). The CDR3 has 13 residues. Germline V gene lookup returns CDR1 SGHNT and CDR2 YENEEA. CDR3 DNA, as far as it was read: TGTGCCAGCAGCTCCCCAGGGAATCAGCCT. Its translation: CASSSPGNQP. The complete CDR3 sequence is CASSSPGNQPQYF. Filled out from reference TRBV11-3 and TRBJ2-4, the complete variable domain reads EAGVVQSPRYKIIEKKQPVAFWCNPISGHNTLYWYLQNLGQGPELLIRYENEEAVDDSQLPKDRFSAERLKGVDSTLKIQPAELGDSAVYLCASSSPGNQPQYFGAGTRLSVL.

This clone was counted at least ten times. The read terminates 3 residues before the CDR3 end, so the remaining end is supplied by the germline J gene. V usage is TRBV15 and J usage is TRBJ2-1; 8 bases are shared with TRBD1. The V segment lost 5 bases and the J segment 3 bases; nucleotides outside the gene matches: 3. The CDR3 extends over 14 amino acids. CDR1 is LNHNV and CDR2 is YYDKDF in the germline V gene (reference sequence). CDR3 DNA, as far as it was read: TGTGCCACCAGCGTGGGACAGGTCTACAATGAG. This gives the protein CATSVGQVYNE. The entire CDR3 reads CATSVGQVYNEQFF.

This clone came up many times. With the read ending 3 residues before the CDR3 end, the germline J gene is used to fill in that end. The V gene is TRBV11-2, the J gene TRBJ2-4; a weak D match, TRBD2 (6 bases). CDR1 and CDR2 from the germline V gene are SGHAT and FQNNGV. Trimming removed 5 bases at V and 0 bases at J, with 11 bases between. The CDR3 has 15 residues. CDR3 sequence reads: CASSTPTRAKNIQYF. CDR3 bases read: TGTGCCAGCAGCACTCCGACTAGAGCCAAAAACATT.

The table lists this clone with many counts. At one end the junction does not follow the germline gene, possibly because of a read error. Read coverage stops 3 residues before the CDR3 terminus; the germline J gene supplies the remainder. The J gene is TRBJ1-2, the V gene TRBV4-2, with a possible D match to TRBD1 (6 bases). Germline lookup yields CDR1 LGHNA and CDR2 YNFKEQ. This CDR3 has 16 residues. CDR3 loop: CASSQSQDRANYGYTF. The covered CDR3 bases are TGCGCCAGCAGCCAATCACAGGACAGAGCTAACTATGGC.

This clone turned up a few times. The sequence runs out 3 residues before the end of the CDR3; the remainder is reconstructed from the germline J gene. This chain joins TRBV7-9 and TRBJ1-6; possible D gene TRBD1, 5 bases. The germline CDR1 and CDR2 sequences are SEHNR and FQNEAQ (reference sequence). V lost 7 bases and J 10 bases, leaving 17 bases between the germline ends. The CDR3 consists of 14 residues. CDR3 DNA, as far as it was read: TGTGCCAGCACCTTCTTACGGGGGGGGTCACCC. Its translation: CASTFLRGGSP. The CDR3 reads in full as CASTFLRGGSPLHF. The variable domain in full, with the rest retrieved from reference TRBV7-9 and TRBJ1-6, is DTGVSQNPRHKITKRGQNVTFRCDPISEHNRLYWYRQTLGQGPEFLTYFQNEAQLEKSRLLSDRFSAERPKGSFSTLEIQRTEQGDSAMYLCASTFLRGGSPLHFGNGTRLTVT.

At least ten counts were recorded for this clone. Sequencing ends 3 residues short of the CDR3 end; the germline J gene provides the rest. V gene TRBV6-1 combines with J gene TRBJ2-2; TRBD1 matches 8 bases. Trimming removed 1 base from V and 8 bases from J; junction bases left unmatched: 9. The CDR3 has 16 residues. Germline-derived CDR1 and CDR2 are MNHNS and SASEGT. Partial CDR3 DNA: TGTGCCAGCAGTGAAGTCTTCGGACAGGGTGTGGGGGAG. This gives the protein CASSEVFGQGVGE. The full CDR3 reads CASSEVFGQGVGELFF.

Ten or more counts support this clone. The read falls 3 residues short of the CDR3 end, and the missing part is taken from the germline J gene. This chain links TRBV5-1 with TRBJ2-3, with D perhaps matching TRBD2 (5 bases). CDR3 length equals 17 residues. Per germline, CDR1 SGHRS and CDR2 YFSETQ. V was cut by 0 bases and J by 1 base, with 15 bases left in between. CDR3 DNA (partial): TGCGCCAGCAGCTTGGAGAAAGCGGTACCGGGCACAGATACG. Translated, it gives CASSLEKAVPGTDT. The whole CDR3 reads CASSLEKAVPGTDTQYF.

This clone was counted many times. The CDR3 is cut off 3 residues early in the read; its end comes from the germline J gene. Other DNA sequences in the sample encode the same CDR3. This chain links TRBV19 with TRBJ2-1; TRBD2 matches 11 bases. J lost 1 base, V lost 3 bases, and 2 bases had no gene match. Germline V gene data show CDR1 as LNHDA and CDR2 as SQIVND (reference sequence). The CDR3 runs to 16 residues. This chain's CDR3 is CASSIRLAGSYNEQFF. The CDR3 DNA, read in part, is TGTGCCAGTAGTATCAGACTAGCGGGGTCCTACAATGAG.

In its sample, this clone was seen many times. The CDR3 end falls 3 residues outside the read, so it is completed with the germline J gene. The chain recombines TRBV20-1 with TRBJ2-5; perhaps TRBD1 as D (6 bases). Per germline, CDR1 DFQATT and CDR2 SNEGSKA (reference sequence). The length of the CDR3 is 12 residues. Incomplete CDR3 DNA: TGCAGGACCGGACAGACCCAAGAGACC. Encoded protein: CRTGQTQET. The whole CDR3 reads CRTGQTQETQYF.

This clone showed up many times. Read coverage stops 3 residues before the CDR3 terminus; the germline J gene supplies the remainder. V and J are TRBV7-3 and TRBJ2-2; D is unresolved. The CDR3 runs 13 residues. Looked up from germline, CDR1 is SGHTA and CDR2 is FQGTGA. V lost 1 base to trimming and J lost 5 bases, with 5 bases between them. CDR3 DNA, as far as it was read: TGTGCCAGCAGCTTAAATCCGACCGGGGAG. Its translation is CASSLNPTGE. The complete CDR3 reads CASSLNPTGELFF.

This clone was recorded at least ten times. The read ends 3 residues early relative to the CDR3; the germline J gene fills the gap. The chain couples TRBV6-4 to TRBJ2-7; tentatively, D is TRBD1 (6 bases). The CDR3 is 15 amino acids. Trimming took 6 bases from V and 4 from J, leaving 19 bases between them. Germline CDR1 is MRHNA and CDR2 is SNTAGT. The CDR3 bases that were read are TGTGCCAGCAGGGGGGCCTTGGCGGATGGATACGAG. It translates to CASRGALADGYE. The CDR3 in full is CASRGALADGYEQYF.